The 29 T cell receptor beta chains given below trace back to one sample, sequenced in a study of shared clonotypes between healthy human individuals. Here immunoSEQ multiplex PCR was the method, and the copy in TCRdb shows in-frame clones only, minus some. The data hold about 2.5 million clones, with about nine tenths observed a single time. The sample was naive CD4+ T cells from PBMCs. The subset: CD45RA+ positively selected. These receptors all come from a man aged 18 to 30 in good health. Some clones in this sample may be carry-over from other donors' samples.

This chain uses TRBV5-1 with TRBJ2-7; no definite D call. Germline lookup yields CDR1 SGHRS and CDR2 YFSETQ. V dropped 3 bases and J dropped 3 bases, with 13 bases sitting between them. CDR3 length: 14 residues. The CDR3 here is CASSWALGDYEQYF. The CDR3 coding sequence is TGCGCCAGCAGCTGGGCGCTAGGAGACTACGAGCAGTACTTC.

The rearrangement uses TRBV25-1 and TRBJ2-2, with a possible D match to TRBD2 (5 bases). Germline V gene data show CDR1 as MGHDK and CDR2 as SYGVNS. V lost 4 bases to trimming and J lost 4 bases, with 10 bases between them. The CDR3 totals 14 residues. For the CDR3, the DNA is TGTGCCAGCAGTGGAGGGTATTTCACCGGGGAGCTGTTTTTT. Its translation is CASSGGYFTGELFF.

V is TRBV5-1 and J is TRBJ2-7; no definite D call. This CDR3 comprises 15 residues. The germline gives CDR1 SGHRS, CDR2 YFSETQ. Trimming pared 0 bases from V and 0 bases from J, leaving 10 bases between. The CDR3, as DNA: TGCGCCAGCAGCTTGGAACCGGGCCGCTCCTACGAGCAGTACTTC. This encodes CASSLEPGRSYEQYF.

The rearrangement uses TRBV2 and TRBJ2-3; TRBD2 matches at 10 bases. CDR3 length: 15 residues. J was trimmed by 6 bases and V by 7 bases; bases with no gene match: 10. Germline CDR1 is SNHLY and CDR2 is FYNNEI. CDR3 nucleotides: TGTGCCAGCAAAGGGACTAGCGAGCCTGTGGATACGCAGTATTTT. Protein sequence: CASKGTSEPVDTQYF.

The genes are TRBV5-1 and TRBJ2-7, with 11 bases fitting TRBD1. Trimming took 4 bases from V and 5 from J; bases not matched to a gene: 8. The CDR3 has 15 residues. Germline V gives CDR1 SGHRS, CDR2 YFSETQ. CDR3 bases: TGCGCCAGCAGCCCTGGGACAGGGGGGACGGACGAGCAGTACTTC. Protein product: CASSPGTGGTDEQYF.

Points on this clone: Other DNA sequences from this sample encode an identical CDR3 as well. V gene TRBV9 combines with J gene TRBJ2-5, with a weak D call TRBD1 (6 bases). V lost 0 bases and J 2 bases, leaving 8 bases between the germline ends. Per germline, CDR1 SGDLS and CDR2 YYNGEE. The CDR3 covers 14 residues. This CDR3 is CASSVGQVQETQYF. The CDR3 region has the DNA TGTGCCAGCAGCGTAGGACAGGTACAAGAGACCCAGTACTTC.

V gene TRBV5-6 combines with J gene TRBJ2-1, with TRBD2 matching over 7 bases. Germline V gene sequence: CDR1 SGHDT, CDR2 YYEEEE. The CDR3 runs 15 residues. V was pared by 4 bases and J by 5 bases, with 9 bases of the junction left unmatched. CDR3 DNA: TGTGCCAGCAGCCGGGGACTATGGGGGGACAATGAGCAGTTCTTC. The encoded protein is CASSRGLWGDNEQFF. The full variable domain, with the rest looked up from reference TRBV5-6 and TRBJ2-1, is DAGVTQSPTHLIKTRGQQVTLRCSPKSGHDTVSWYQQALGQGPQFIFQYYEEEERQRGNFPDRFSGHQFPNYSSELNVNALLLGDSALYLCASSRGLWGDNEQFFGPGTRLTVL.

The chain uses TRBV10-3 and TRBJ2-7; D is tentatively TRBD1 or TRBD2 (5 bases each). The CDR3 covers 14 residues. Germline V gives CDR1 ENHRY, CDR2 SYGVKD. V dropped 10 bases and J dropped 6 bases, with 22 bases sitting between them. The CDR3 sequence: CANWAGPQGSEQYF. The CDR3 nucleotides are TGTGCCAACTGGGCAGGGCCACAAGGGAGCGAGCAGTACTTC.

The chain carries TRBV7-9 and TRBJ2-7; 7 positions match TRBD1. The ends lost 5 bases at V and 1 base at J; junction bases unmatched: 11. From germline, CDR1 is SEHNR and CDR2 FQNEAQ (reference sequence). The CDR3 is 16 amino acids. CDR3 protein: CASSGRQGKISYEQYF. CDR3 sequence (DNA): TGTGCCAGCAGCGGACGACAGGGAAAAATATCCTACGAGCAGTACTTC.

The gene calls are TRBV18 and TRBJ2-1; no firm D call. The CDR3 is 14 amino acids. V lost 4 bases, J lost 2 bases, and 9 bases lay in between. Germline lookup yields CDR1 KGHSH and CDR2 LQKENI. CDR3 DNA: TGTGCCAGCTCACGAGAGAGGACCTACAATGAGCAGTTCTTC. The encoded protein is CASSRERTYNEQFF.

Remarks on this clone: The junction does not match germline at one end; this may be a read error. The chain employs TRBV30 and TRBJ2-6; a possible D gene is TRBD1 (5 bases). The CDR3 contains 16 residues. Looked up from germline, CDR1 is GTSNPN and CDR2 is SVGIG (reference sequence). The CDR3: CTWSGPRAGGANVLTF. DNA of the CDR3: TGTACCTGGAGTGGTCCCAGGGCAGGTGGGGCCAACGTCCTGACTTTC.

This rearrangement joins TRBV5-4 to TRBJ2-5; 9 bases map to TRBD2. The length of the CDR3 is 13 residues. Germline V CDR1 and CDR2: SGHNT, YYREEE (reference sequence). The trim removed 8 bases at V and 2 bases at J, leaving 4 bases unmatched. The CDR3 reads CASRTSGQETQYF. CDR3 nucleotides: TGTGCCAGTCGTACTAGCGGGCAAGAGACCCAGTACTTC.

The chain is built from TRBV27 and TRBJ2-7; 7 nucleotides align to TRBD1. The germline V gene encodes CDR1 MNHEY and CDR2 SMNVEV (reference sequence). Trimming cost V 4 bases and J 5 bases; bases outside gene matches: 14. CDR3 length: 16 amino acids. For the CDR3, the DNA is TGTGCCAGCAGTTCCCTAGACAGGGTGGAAGGCAACGAGCAGTACTTC. Its translation is CASSSLDRVEGNEQYF.

The genes are TRBV15 and TRBJ1-2; perhaps TRBD1 as D (6 bases). Germline V gives CDR1 LNHNV, CDR2 YYDKDF (reference sequence). The CDR3 has 15 amino acids. Trimming removed 1 base from V and 2 bases from J, with 11 bases in between. The CDR3 bases are TGTGCCACCAGCAGAGGACAGGTACCCAACTATGGCTACACCTTC. Its protein product is CATSRGQVPNYGYTF.

To note about this clone: One end of the junction fails to match germline, which may point to a read error. This chain uses TRBV6-6 with TRBJ1-2; possible D gene TRBD1, 6 bases. The CDR3 has 13 residues. Germline values: CDR1 MNHNY, CDR2 SVGAGI (reference sequence). CDR3 protein: CASSNSGTNGYTF. DNA for the CDR3: TGTGCCAGCAGTAACTCCGGGACAAATGGCTACACCTTC.

The rearrangement joins TRBV11-3 to TRBJ2-5, with 12 positions matching TRBD1. Per germline, CDR1 SGHNT and CDR2 YENEEA. This CDR3 contains 16 residues. Trimming cost V 1 base and J 5 bases; bases outside gene matches: 5. The CDR3 region has the DNA TGTGCCAGCAGCTTAGGGCGGGACAGGGGGCGGGAGACCCAGTACTTC. As protein: CASSLGRDRGRETQYF.

This sequence joins TRBV5-1 and TRBJ1-1, with a tentative D call TRBD1 (5 bases). This CDR3 contains 13 residues. Between the trimmed V and J ends, which lost 5 bases and 1 base, there was a span of 9 bases. Per germline, CDR1 SGHRS and CDR2 YFSETQ. CDR3 bases: TGCGCCAGCAGGCAACAGGAGAACACTGAAGCTTTCTTT. This sequence encodes CASRQQENTEAFF.

On this clone itself: This CDR3 is also generated by other DNA sequences in the sample. The CDR3 DNA reads as TGTGCCAGCAGTCGACAGGGAGCGGTTCAGCCCCAGCATTTT. Translated, it gives CASSRQGAVQPQHF. The chain recombines TRBV28 with TRBJ1-5, with 7 nucleotides matching TRBD1. CDR1 and CDR2 from the germline V gene are MDHEN and SYDVKM. After removal of 5 bases from V and 6 bases from J, the junction contained 7 bases not matched to a gene. This CDR3 is 14 amino acids long.

The rearrangement uses TRBV29-1 and TRBJ1-1; no firm D call. Trimming cost V 7 bases and J 3 bases, with 15 bases left between them. CDR1 and CDR2 (germline): SQVTM, ANQGSEA. The length of the CDR3 is 13 residues. The CDR3 loop reads CSASVGSDTEAFF. CDR3 coding DNA: TGCAGCGCATCAGTAGGGTCGGACACTGAAGCTTTCTTT.

The gene calls are TRBV19 and TRBJ1-3, with D tentatively TRBD1 (6 bases). V was trimmed by 7 bases and J by 4 bases, leaving 20 bases between them. The CDR3 length is 16 residues. CDR1 and CDR2 (germline): LNHDA, SQIVND (reference sequence). The CDR3, as DNA: TGTGCCAGTACCGATCCGGGGGGGCGAAAAGGAAACACCATATATTTT. Amino acids: CASTDPGGRKGNTIYF.

The rearrangement joins TRBV4-1 to TRBJ2-1, with TRBD2 matching over 8 bases. The V and J ends lost 3 bases and 7 bases, in that order; junction bases with no gene match: 8. Germline-derived CDR1 and CDR2 are MGHRA and YSYEKL. The CDR3 sequence is 15 residues long. In nucleotides, the CDR3 is TGCGCCAGCAGCCAGGAGAGCGGGAGTCGGAATGAGCAGTTCTTC. Translation gives CASSQESGSRNEQFF.

About this clone: Relative to the germline gene, one junction end is altered; a read error may explain this. In nucleotides, the CDR3 is TGTGCCAGCAGTAACTCAGGGGGCAGCGGCTACACCTTC. Protein product: CASSNSGGSGYTF. V and J are TRBV6-6 and TRBJ1-2; 8 bases agree with TRBD1. Germline assignment: CDR1 MNHNY and CDR2 SVGAGI (reference sequence). CDR3 length: 13 residues.

The CDR3 spells CASSPGAALEQYF. The DNA of the CDR3 is TGCGCCAGCAGCCCGGGGGCGGCACTCGAGCAGTACTTC. The chain links TRBV5-1 to TRBJ2-7; D assignment may be TRBD1 or TRBD2 (6 bases each). Trimming removed 4 bases at V and 6 bases at J, with 14 bases between. Germline CDR1 and CDR2: SGHRS and YFSETQ. The CDR3 contains 13 residues. Full variable domain (outside the CDR3, taken from reference TRBV5-1 and TRBJ2-7): KAGVTQTPRYLIKTRGQQVTLSCSPISGHRSVSWYQQTPGQGLQFLFEYFSETQRNKGNFPGRFSGRQFSNSRSEMNVSTLELGDSALYLCASSPGAALEQYFGPGTRLTVT.

About this clone itself: The DNA is left out, because the CDR3 cannot be placed on it with certainty; the CDR3 is given as TCRdb lists it. The chain uses TRBV6-5 and TRBJ1-1; the listed D gene, TRBD1, was not tested against the DNA. The germline V gene encodes CDR1 MNHEY and CDR2 SVGAGI. Inclusive of both ends, the CDR3 amounts to 12 amino acids. CDR3 sequence reads: CASKNWGQGTFF.

This clone occurred once. This sequence joins TRBV4-2 and TRBJ2-3; 8 bases line up with TRBD2. J gave up 5 bases and V 3 bases, and 7 bases lay outside the gene matches. This CDR3 contains 15 residues. The germline CDR1 and CDR2 sequences are LGHNA and YNFKEQ. Here the CDR3 reads CASSQPGLGGDTQYF. CDR3 in DNA: TGTGCCAGCAGCCAGCCGGGACTAGGAGGAGATACGCAGTATTTT.

V and J are TRBV7-3 and TRBJ2-5, with D tentatively TRBD2 (6 bases). The CDR3 runs to 15 residues. Germline CDR1 reads SGHTA; CDR2 reads FQGTGA. V was trimmed by 2 bases and J by 5 bases, leaving 15 bases between them. This CDR3 is CASSLRGGGGETQYF. The CDR3 bases are TGTGCCAGCAGCTTACGGGGAGGTGGTGGGGAGACCCAGTACTTC.

The chain has TRBV14 and TRBJ2-7; D may match TRBD1 or TRBD2 (5 bases each). Germline lookup yields CDR1 SGHDN and CDR2 FVKESK. V lost 2 bases, J lost 6 bases, and 17 bases lay in between. This CDR3 contains 15 residues. This CDR3 is CASSQQRDGAAEQYF. CDR3 DNA sequence: TGTGCCAGCAGCCAACAGAGGGACGGTGCAGCCGAGCAGTACTTC.

This chain links TRBV5-1 with TRBJ2-7; D uncertain. The ends were cut back, 4 bases at V and 5 bases at J, with 16 bases in the middle. The germline V gene has CDR1 SGHRS and CDR2 YFSETQ. The CDR3 covers 14 residues. CDR3 DNA: TGCGCCAGCAGCCTCCCGACGGGTGGAGACGAGCAGTACTTC. It codes for CASSLPTGGDEQYF.

The CDR3 reads CASSTTSFNEQFF. For the CDR3, the DNA is TGTGCCAGTAGTACCACTAGCTTTAATGAGCAGTTCTTC. The chain uses TRBV19 and TRBJ2-1, with D possibly matching TRBD2 (6 bases). The ends were cut back, 4 bases at V and 7 bases at J, with 11 bases in the middle. Germline CDR1 LNHDA, CDR2 SQIVND (reference sequence). This CDR3 has 13 residues.